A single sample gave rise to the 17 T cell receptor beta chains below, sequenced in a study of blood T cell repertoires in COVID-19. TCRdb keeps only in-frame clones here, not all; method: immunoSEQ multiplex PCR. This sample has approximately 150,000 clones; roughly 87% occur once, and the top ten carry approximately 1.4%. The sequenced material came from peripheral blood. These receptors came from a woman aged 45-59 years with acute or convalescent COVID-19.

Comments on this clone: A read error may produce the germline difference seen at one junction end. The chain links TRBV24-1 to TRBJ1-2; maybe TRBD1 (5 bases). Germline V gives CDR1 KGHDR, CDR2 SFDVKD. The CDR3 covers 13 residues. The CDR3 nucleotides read TGTGCCACCCAGCAGGGCGTGGACTACGGCTACACCTTC. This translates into CATQQGVDYGYTF.

Here the CDR3 reads CATIGRPNQPQHF. CDR3 nucleotide sequence: TGTGCCACCATAGGGAGGCCCAATCAGCCCCAGCATTTT. The chain recombines TRBV19 with TRBJ1-5; no firm D call. Trimming removed 10 bases from V and 3 bases from J, with 13 bases in between. Germline CDR1 LNHDA, CDR2 SQIVND (reference sequence). This CDR3 has 13 amino acids. The full variable domain, completed using reference TRBV19 and TRBJ1-5, is DGGITQSPKYLFRKEGQNVTLSCEQNLNHDAMYWYRQDPGQGLRLIYYSQIVNDFQKGDIAEGYSVSREKKESFPLTVTSAQKNPTAFYLCATIGRPNQPQHFGDGTRLSIL.

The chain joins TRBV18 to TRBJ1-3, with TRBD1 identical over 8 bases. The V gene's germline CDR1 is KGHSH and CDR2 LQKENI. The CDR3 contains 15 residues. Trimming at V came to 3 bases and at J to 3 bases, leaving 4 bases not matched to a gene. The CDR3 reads CASSPAGGIGNTIYF. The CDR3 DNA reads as TGTGCCAGCTCACCGGCAGGGGGCATTGGAAACACCATATATTTT.

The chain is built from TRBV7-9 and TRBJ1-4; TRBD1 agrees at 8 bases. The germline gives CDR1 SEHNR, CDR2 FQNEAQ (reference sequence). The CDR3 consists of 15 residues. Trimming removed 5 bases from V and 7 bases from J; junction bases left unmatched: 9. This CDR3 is CASSPGDRQFEKLFF. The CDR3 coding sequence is TGTGCCAGCAGCCCAGGGGACAGGCAATTTGAAAAACTGTTTTTT.

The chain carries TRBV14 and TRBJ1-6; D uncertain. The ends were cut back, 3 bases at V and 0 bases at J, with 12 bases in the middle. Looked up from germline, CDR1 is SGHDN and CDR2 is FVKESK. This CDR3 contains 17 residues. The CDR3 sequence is CASSQRRPSSYNSPLHF. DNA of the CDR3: TGTGCCAGCAGCCAGCGGCGCCCGAGCTCCTATAATTCACCCCTCCACTTT.

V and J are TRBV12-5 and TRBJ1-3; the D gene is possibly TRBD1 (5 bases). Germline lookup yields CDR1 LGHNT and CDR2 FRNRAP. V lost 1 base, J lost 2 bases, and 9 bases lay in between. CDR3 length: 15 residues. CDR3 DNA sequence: TGTGCTAGTGGTTTGGATTCAGGGACTGGAAACACCATATATTTT. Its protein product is CASGLDSGTGNTIYF.

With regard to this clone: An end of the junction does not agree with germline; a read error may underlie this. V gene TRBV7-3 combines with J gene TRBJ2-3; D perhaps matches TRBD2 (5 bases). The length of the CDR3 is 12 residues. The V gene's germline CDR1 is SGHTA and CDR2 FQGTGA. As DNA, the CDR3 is TGTGCCAGCAGCTTAGAGGGTGGGCTTCGGCATTTT. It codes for CASSLEGGLRHF.

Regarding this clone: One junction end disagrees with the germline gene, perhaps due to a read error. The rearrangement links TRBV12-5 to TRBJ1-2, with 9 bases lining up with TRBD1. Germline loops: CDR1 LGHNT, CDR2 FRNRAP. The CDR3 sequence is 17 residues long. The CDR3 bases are TGTGCTAGTGGTCCACGGACAGGGGCGGATGGGGTCTATGGCTACGGCTTC. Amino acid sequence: CASGPRTGADGVYGYGF.

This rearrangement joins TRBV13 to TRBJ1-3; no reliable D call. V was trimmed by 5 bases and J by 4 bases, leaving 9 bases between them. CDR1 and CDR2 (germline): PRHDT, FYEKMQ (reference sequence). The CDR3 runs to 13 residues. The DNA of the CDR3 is TGTGCCAGCAGCCTAAGTAAAGGAAACACCATATATTTT. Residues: CASSLSKGNTIYF.

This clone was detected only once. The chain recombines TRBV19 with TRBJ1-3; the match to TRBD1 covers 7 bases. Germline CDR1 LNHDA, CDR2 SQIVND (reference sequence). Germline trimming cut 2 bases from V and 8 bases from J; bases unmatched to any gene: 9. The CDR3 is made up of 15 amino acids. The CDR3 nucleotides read TGTGCCAGTAGTATAAGGGGGCCTTCTTCCGACACCATATATTTT. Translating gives CASSIRGPSSDTIYF.

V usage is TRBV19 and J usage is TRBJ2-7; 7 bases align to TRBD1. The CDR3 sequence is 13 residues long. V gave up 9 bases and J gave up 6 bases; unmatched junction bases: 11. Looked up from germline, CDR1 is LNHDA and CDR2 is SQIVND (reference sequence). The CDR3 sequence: CASSPGQFFEQYF. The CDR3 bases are TGTGCCAGCAGCCCGGGACAGTTTTTCGAGCAGTACTTC.

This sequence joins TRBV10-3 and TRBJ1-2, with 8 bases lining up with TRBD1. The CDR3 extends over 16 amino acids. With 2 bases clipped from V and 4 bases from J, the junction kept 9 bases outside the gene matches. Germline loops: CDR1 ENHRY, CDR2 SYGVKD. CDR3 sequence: CAISEQGQGGSYGYTF. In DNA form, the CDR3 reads TGTGCCATCAGTGAGCAAGGACAGGGAGGAAGCTATGGCTACACCTTC.

CDR3 protein: CASTRQGRAGNTIYF. The DNA for the CDR3 is TGTGCCAGCACCCGACAGGGGAGAGCTGGAAACACCATATATTTT. The rearrangement uses TRBV6-5 and TRBJ1-3; 8 nucleotides align to TRBD1. The length of the CDR3 is 15 residues. The V and J ends lost 7 bases and 2 bases, in that order; junction bases with no gene match: 7. From germline, CDR1 is MNHEY and CDR2 SVGAGI.

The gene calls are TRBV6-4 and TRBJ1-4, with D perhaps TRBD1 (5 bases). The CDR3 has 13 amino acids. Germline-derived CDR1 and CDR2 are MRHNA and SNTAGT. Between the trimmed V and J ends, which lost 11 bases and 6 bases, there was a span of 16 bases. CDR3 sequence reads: CARPVGGDEKLFF. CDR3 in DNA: TGTGCCCGCCCCGTGGGGGGGGATGAAAAACTGTTTTTT.

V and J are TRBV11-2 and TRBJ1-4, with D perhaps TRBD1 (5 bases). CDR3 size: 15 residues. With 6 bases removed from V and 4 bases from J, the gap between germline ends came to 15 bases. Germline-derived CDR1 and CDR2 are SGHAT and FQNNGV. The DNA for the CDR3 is TGTGCCAGCAGACGAGACAGTTATTTTAATGAAAAACTGTTTTTT. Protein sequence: CASRRDSYFNEKLFF.

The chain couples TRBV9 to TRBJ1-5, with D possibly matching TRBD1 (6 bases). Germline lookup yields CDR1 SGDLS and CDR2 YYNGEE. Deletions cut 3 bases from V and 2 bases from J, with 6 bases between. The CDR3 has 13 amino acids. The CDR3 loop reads CASSAGGNQPQHF. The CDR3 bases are TGTGCCAGCAGCGCAGGGGGCAATCAGCCCCAGCATTTT.

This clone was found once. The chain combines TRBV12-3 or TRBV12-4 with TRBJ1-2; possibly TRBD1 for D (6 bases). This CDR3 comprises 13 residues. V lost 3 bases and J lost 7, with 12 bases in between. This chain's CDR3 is CASSLLGGAGYTF. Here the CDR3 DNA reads TGTGCCAGCAGTTTGTTAGGGGGTGCTGGCTACACCTTC.